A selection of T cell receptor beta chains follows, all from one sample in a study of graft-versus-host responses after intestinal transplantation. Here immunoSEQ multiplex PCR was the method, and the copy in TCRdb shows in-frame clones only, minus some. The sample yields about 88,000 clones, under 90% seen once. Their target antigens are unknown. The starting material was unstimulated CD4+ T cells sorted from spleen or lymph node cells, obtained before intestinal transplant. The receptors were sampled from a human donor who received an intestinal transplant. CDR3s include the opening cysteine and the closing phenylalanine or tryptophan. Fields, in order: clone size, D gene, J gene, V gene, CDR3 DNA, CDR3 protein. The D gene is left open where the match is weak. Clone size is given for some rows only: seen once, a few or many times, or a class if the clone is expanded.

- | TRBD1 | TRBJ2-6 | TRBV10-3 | TGTGCCATCAGAAGAGGGGCAGGGGGCGCGGGGGCCAACGTCCTGACTTTC | CAIRRGAGGAGANVLTF
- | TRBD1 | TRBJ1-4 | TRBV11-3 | TGTGCCAGCAGCTTAGGAGGACAGGGGAAGGAAAAACTGTTTTTT | CASSLGGQGKEKLFF
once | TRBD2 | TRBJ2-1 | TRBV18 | TGTGCCAGCTCACTCTCCCTACCTCGGGGGGGCCTTAGGGAGCAGTTCTTC | CASSLSLPRGGLREQFF
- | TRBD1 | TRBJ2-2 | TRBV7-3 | TGTGCCAGCAGCCCGGGGACAGGGGGGGACACCGGGGAGCTGTTTTTT | CASSPGTGGDTGELFF
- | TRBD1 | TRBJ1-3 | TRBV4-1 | TGCGCCAGCAGCCAGCCCAGACAGGGGGCGCGGGAAAACACCATATATTTT | CASSQPRQGARENTIYF
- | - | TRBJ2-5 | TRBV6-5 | TGTGCCAGCAGTTACGGGGGGTCAAGAGGTACCCAGTACTTC | CASSYGGSRGTQYF
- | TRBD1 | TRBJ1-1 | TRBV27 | TGTGCCAGCATCGGGACAGGAAGCAATCGGGAAGCTTTCTTT | CASIGTGSNREAFF
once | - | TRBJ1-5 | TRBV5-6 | TGTGCCAGCAGCCCGCAGGGTAGGGGCAATCAGCCCCAGCATTTT | CASSPQGRGNQPQHF
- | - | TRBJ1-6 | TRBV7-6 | TGTGCCAGCAGCTTAGGTATACCGGGTCACTCCGACGTTCGCGCACCCCTCCACTTT | CASSLGIPGHSDVRAPLHF
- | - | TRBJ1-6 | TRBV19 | TGTGCCAGTAGTATAGAGGGGGGTTCACCCCTCCACTTT | CASSIEGGSPLHF
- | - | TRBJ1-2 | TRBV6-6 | TGTGCCAGCAGTTACGAGGTGCAGGGATACTATGGCTACACCTTC | CASSYEVQGYYGYTF
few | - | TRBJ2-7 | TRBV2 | TGTGCCAGCACACGGGGAGACTACGAGCAGTACTTC | CASTRGDYEQYF
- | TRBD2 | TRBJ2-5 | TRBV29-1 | TGCAGCGTTGATTCTGGGGGGGGAGGAGAGACCCAGTACTTC | CSVDSGGGGETQYF
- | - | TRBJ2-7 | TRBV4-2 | TGTGCCAGCAACCAAATTACAGGAACCTACGAGCAGTACTTC | CASNQITGTYEQYF
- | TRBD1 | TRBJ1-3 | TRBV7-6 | TGTGCCAGCAGCCTAACGGGACAGCCCGACTCTGGAAACACCATATATTTT | CASSLTGQPDSGNTIYF
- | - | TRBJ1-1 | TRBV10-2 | TGCGCCAGCAGTGTCGCCCCCCCCGGGAACACTGAAGCTTTCTTT | CASSVAPPGNTEAFF
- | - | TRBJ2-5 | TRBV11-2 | TGTGCCAGCAGCTTCCCCCGCGCGGAGACCCAGTACTTC | CASSFPRAETQYF
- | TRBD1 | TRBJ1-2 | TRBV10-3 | TGTGCCATCTCACCCGGGACAGGGGGCGGAGGCTACACCTTC | CAISPGTGGGGYTF
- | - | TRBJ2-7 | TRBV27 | TGTGCCAGCAGTTCCCGAAATCTGGCCGACGAGCAGTACTTC | CASSSRNLADEQYF
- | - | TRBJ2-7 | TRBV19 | TGTGCCAGTAGTATAGTCCCCCAGGGCGTCTACGAGCAGTACTTC | CASSIVPQGVYEQYF
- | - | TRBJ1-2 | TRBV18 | TGTGCCAGCTCACCCGGACAGAACTATGGCTACACCTTC | CASSPGQNYGYTF
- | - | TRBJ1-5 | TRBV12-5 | TGTGCTAGTGGCGACAGGTCGAGACAGCCCCAGCATTTT | CASGDRSRQPQHF
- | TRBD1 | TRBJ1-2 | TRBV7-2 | TGTGCCAGCAGTAAAAGGACAGGGACTTATGGCTACACCTTC | CASSKRTGTYGYTF
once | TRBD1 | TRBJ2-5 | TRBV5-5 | TGTGCCAGCAGCTCCCCGGGACAGGGGGTGGAGACCCAGTACTTC | CASSSPGQGVETQYF
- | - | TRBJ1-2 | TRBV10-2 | TGCGCCAGCAGTGAAGTAATCGGGCAGGGCCAATATGGCTACACCTTC | CASSEVIGQGQYGYTF
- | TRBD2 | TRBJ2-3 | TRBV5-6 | TGTGCCAGCCGCCTAAGCGGGGGGATCACAGATACGCAGTATTTT | CASRLSGGITDTQYF
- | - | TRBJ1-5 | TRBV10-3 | TGTGCCATCAGTGAGTCTGGGGGGTGGCAGCCCCAGCATTTT | CAISESGGWQPQHF
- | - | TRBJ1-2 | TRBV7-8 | TGTGCCAGCAGCTTAGGTGGGAGGGTGGGGGGCGCCGAGTATGGCTACACCTTC | CASSLGGRVGGAEYGYTF
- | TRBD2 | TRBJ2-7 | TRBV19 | TGTGCCAGTAGTATGTGGCTAGCGGGGCCCTACGAGCAGTACTTC | CASSMWLAGPYEQYF
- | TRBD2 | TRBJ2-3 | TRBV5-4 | TGTGCCAGCAGCTTGTTGGCGGGGGTCATGGATACGCAGTATTTT | CASSLLAGVMDTQYF
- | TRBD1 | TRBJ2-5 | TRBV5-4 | TGTGCCAGCAGCCGGACAGGGCGAAGGCAAGAGACCCAGTACTTC | CASSRTGRRQETQYF
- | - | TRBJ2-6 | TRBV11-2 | TGTGCCAGCAGCCTCCCCGGGGGATCTGGGGCCAACGTCCTGACTTTC | CASSLPGGSGANVLTF
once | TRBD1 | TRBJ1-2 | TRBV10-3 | TGTGCCATCAGCATAACCCTGGACAGGGGCGGTGGCTACACCTTC | CAISITLDRGGGYTF
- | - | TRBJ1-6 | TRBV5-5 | TGTGCCAGCAGCTTCCCCTTCGCGAGCGGAGATTCACCCCTCCACTTT | CASSFPFASGDSPLHF
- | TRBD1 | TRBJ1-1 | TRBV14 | TGTGCCAGCAGCCTCAATATGGGACAGGGGGAAAGGGAAGCTTTCTTT | CASSLNMGQGEREAFF
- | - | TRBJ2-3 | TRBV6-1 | TGTGCCAGCAGAGCAGGGGGCACAGATACGCAGTATTTT | CASRAGGTDTQYF
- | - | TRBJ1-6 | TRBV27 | TGTGCCACAAAACAGAGTTATAATTCACCCCTCCACTTT | CATKQSYNSPLHF